These T cell receptor beta chains were read from a single sample in a study of STAT3 mutations in large granular lymphocyte leukemia. Sequencing was performed with immunoSEQ multiplex PCR; in TCRdb, only in-frame clones are kept and a portion is missing. The table records roughly 46,000 clones, 80% to 85% of them present only once. Sequenced input: PBMCs. Receptors originate from a human donor with T large granular lymphocyte leukemia. Some clones in this sample may be carry-over from other donors' samples. Both conserved end residues are part of each CDR3. A D gene is named only where the DNA matches it firmly. Some rows mark clone size as missing; the rest say once, few, many or name a class of expanded clone.

CASRGGARQGNQPQHF TGTGCCAGCAGAGGCGGGGCGCGACAGGGGAATCAGCCCCAGCATTTT TRBJ1-5 TRBV28 TRBD1 .
CASSYPRNLQNEKLFF TGTGCCAGCAGTTATCCCAGGAATTTGCAGAATGAAAAACTGTTTTTT TRBJ1-4 TRBV2 . .
CASSYQTGHDGYTF TGTGCCAGCAGCTACCAGACAGGGCATGATGGCTACACCTTC TRBJ1-2 TRBV11-2 TRBD1 .
CASSPQPDRMGEAFF TGTGCCAGCAGTCCTCAACCGGACAGAATGGGAGAAGCTTTCTTT TRBJ1-1 TRBV27 . .
CASSQSGISSYNEQFF TGCGCCAGCAGCCAAAGCGGCATAAGCTCCTACAATGAGCAGTTCTTC TRBJ2-1 TRBV4-1 . once
CASSLPGTGLLTYEQYF TGCGCCAGCAGCTTACCCGGGACAGGGCTCTTAACCTACGAGCAGTACTTC TRBJ2-7 TRBV5-1 TRBD1 .
CASSPPQHTEAFF TGTGCCAGCAGCCCGCCCCAACACACTGAAGCTTTCTTT TRBJ1-1 TRBV5-4 . .
CASSLYASGGETQYF TGTGCCAGCAGCTTATACGCTAGCGGGGGGGAGACCCAGTACTTC TRBJ2-5 TRBV13 TRBD2 .
CASSRVPNRKTYGYTF TGCGCCAGCAGCCGGGTGCCCAACCGAAAGACCTATGGCTACACCTTC TRBJ1-2 TRBV4-1 . .
CASSLILVSGANEQFF TGTGCCAGCAGCTTAATTCTGGTATCGGGGGCCAATGAGCAGTTCTTC TRBJ2-1 TRBV7-6 . .
CASSLVSTGDQPQHF TGTGCCAGCAGCTTAGTGTCGACAGGGGATCAGCCCCAGCATTTT TRBJ1-5 TRBV7-2 TRBD1 .
CASSVVEDNYGYTF TGTGCCAGCAGCGTAGTTGAGGATAACTATGGCTACACCTTC TRBJ1-2 TRBV9 . few
CASSDSGVSSPLHF TGCGCCAGCAGTGATTCAGGGGTCAGTTCACCCCTCCACTTT TRBJ1-6 TRBV10-2 . .
CASSPPASGSVETQYF TGTGCCAGCTCACCACCGGCTAGCGGTTCAGTAGAGACCCAGTACTTC TRBJ2-5 TRBV18 TRBD2 .
CASSSGGQEQYF TGTGCCAGTAGTAGTGGGGGGCAGGAGCAGTACTTC TRBJ2-7 TRBV19 . .
CASSLRVDTHNSPLHF TGTGCCAGCAGTTTAAGAGTGGACACGCATAATTCACCCCTCCACTTT TRBJ1-6 TRBV27 . few
CASSQSKLTRHYGYTF TGCGCCAGCAGCCAATCTAAGCTGACCAGGCACTATGGCTACACCTTC TRBJ1-2 TRBV4-1 . .
CASSLGLAGVTGELFF TGTGCCAGCAGCCTGGGACTAGCGGGGGTTACCGGGGAGCTGTTTTTT TRBJ2-2 TRBV11-3 TRBD2 few
CASSQQLYSNQPQHF TGTGCCAGCAGTCAGCAGCTGTATAGCAATCAGCCCCAGCATTTT TRBJ1-5 TRBV6-5 . .
CASSADRASGNTIYF TGTGCCAGCAGCGCGGACAGGGCCTCTGGAAACACCATATATTTT TRBJ1-3 TRBV5-4 TRBD1 .
CAWSVGSGTEAFF TGTGCCTGGAGTGTAGGTTCTGGAACTGAAGCTTTCTTT TRBJ1-1 TRBV30 . few
CASSYSEGGLGDTQYF TGTGCCAGCAGTTACTCCGAAGGGGGTTTGGGAGATACGCAGTATTTT TRBJ2-3 TRBV6-5 . .
CASSISSISNQPQHF TGTGCCAGTAGTATCTCTTCCATTAGCAATCAGCCCCAGCATTTT TRBJ1-5 TRBV19 . .
CASSEARGSYNSPLHF TGTGCCAGCAGTGAAGCAAGGGGTAGCTATAATTCACCCCTCCACTTT TRBJ1-6 TRBV2 . .
CASSPQVEGLPERETQYF TGCGCCAGCAGCCCCCAGGTTGAGGGACTCCCGGAGCGAGAGACCCAGTACTTC TRBJ2-5 TRBV4-1 . .
CASSRVTAFF TGTGCCAGCAGCCGAGTGACGGCTTTCTTT TRBJ1-1 TRBV28 . few
CASSWGAGTEAFF TGTGCCAGCAGCTGGGGGGCCGGGACTGAAGCTTTCTTT TRBJ1-1 TRBV27 . .
CASSLGDPVNSNQPQHF TGTGCCAGCAGTTTGGGGGATCCCGTCAATAGCAATCAGCCCCAGCATTTT TRBJ1-5 TRBV27 . .
CASSPSASFGEKLFF TGCGCCAGCAGCCCCTCAGCCAGTTTCGGAGAAAAACTGTTTTTT TRBJ1-4 TRBV4-3 . .
CASSLSANYGYTF TGTGCCAGCAGTTTATCCGCTAACTATGGCTACACCTTC TRBJ1-2 TRBV27 . once
CASSSRTEISNQPQHF TGTGCCAGCAGCAGCCGGACTGAAATTAGCAATCAGCCCCAGCATTTT TRBJ1-5 TRBV21-1 . .